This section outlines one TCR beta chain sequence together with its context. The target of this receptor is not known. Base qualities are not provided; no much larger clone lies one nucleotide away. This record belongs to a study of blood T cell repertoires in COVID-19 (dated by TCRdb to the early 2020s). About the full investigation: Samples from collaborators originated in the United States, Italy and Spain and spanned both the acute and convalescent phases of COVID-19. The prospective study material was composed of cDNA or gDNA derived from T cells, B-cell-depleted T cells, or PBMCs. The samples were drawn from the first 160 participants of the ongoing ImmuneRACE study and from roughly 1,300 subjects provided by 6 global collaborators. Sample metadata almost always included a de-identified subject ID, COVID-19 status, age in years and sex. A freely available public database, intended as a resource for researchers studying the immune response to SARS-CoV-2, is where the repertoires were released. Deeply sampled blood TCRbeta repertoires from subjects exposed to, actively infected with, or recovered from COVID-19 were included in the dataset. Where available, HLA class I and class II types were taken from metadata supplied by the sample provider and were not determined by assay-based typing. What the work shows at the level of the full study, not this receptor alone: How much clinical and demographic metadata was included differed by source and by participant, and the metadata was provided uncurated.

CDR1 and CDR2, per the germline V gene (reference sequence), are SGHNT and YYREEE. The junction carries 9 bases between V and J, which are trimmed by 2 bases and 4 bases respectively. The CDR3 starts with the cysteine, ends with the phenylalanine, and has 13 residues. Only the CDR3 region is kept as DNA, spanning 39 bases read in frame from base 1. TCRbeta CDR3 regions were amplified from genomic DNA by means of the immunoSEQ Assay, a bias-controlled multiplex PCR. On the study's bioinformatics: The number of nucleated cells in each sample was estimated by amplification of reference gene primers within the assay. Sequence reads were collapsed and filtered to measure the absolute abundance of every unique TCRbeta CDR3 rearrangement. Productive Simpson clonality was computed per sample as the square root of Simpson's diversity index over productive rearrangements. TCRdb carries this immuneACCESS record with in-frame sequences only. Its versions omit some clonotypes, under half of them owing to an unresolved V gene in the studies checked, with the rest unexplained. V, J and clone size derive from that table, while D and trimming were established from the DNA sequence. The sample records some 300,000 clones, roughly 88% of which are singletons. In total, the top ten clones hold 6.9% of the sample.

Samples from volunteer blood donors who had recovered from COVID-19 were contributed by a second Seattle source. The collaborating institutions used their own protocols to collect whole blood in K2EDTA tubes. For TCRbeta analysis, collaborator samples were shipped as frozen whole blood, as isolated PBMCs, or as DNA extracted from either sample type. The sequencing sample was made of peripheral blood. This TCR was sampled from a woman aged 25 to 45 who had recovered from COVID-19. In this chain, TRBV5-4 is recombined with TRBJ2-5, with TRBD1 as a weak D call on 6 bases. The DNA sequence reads TGTGCCAGCAGCTTACAGGGACCAGAGACCCAGTACTTC. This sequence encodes CASSLQGPETQYF. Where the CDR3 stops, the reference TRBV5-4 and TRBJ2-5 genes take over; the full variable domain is ETGVTQSPTHLIKTRGQQVTLRCSSQSGHNTVSWYQQALGQGPQFIFQYYREEENGRGNFPPRFSGLQFPNYSSELNVNALELDDSALYLCASSLQGPETQYFGPGTRLLVL.